These T cell receptor beta chains were read from a single sample in a study of OX40 agonist ivuxolimab in advanced cancers. Using immunoSEQ multiplex PCR, the repertoire was profiled, and TCRdb retains in-frame clones only, with some absent. In the table there are roughly 150,000 clones, 94% of which are singletons. The specimen comprised CD4+ or CD8+ T cells sorted from blood, sampled in a trial of the OX40 agonist ivuxolimab. The receptors were sampled from an adult with an advanced solid tumor such as melanoma, head and neck, liver or kidney cancer. CDR3s include the opening cysteine and the closing phenylalanine or tryptophan. A D gene is named only where the DNA matches it firmly. A row's size may be missing; if present it is once, few, many or a size class.

d_call,j_call,clone_size,v_call,cdr3_aa,cdr3_nt
.,TRBJ2-3,.,TRBV6-1,CASTGTGFGDTQYF,TGTGCCAGCACGGGAACAGGGTTTGGAGATACGCAGTATTTT
TRBD2,TRBJ2-3,.,TRBV5-1,CASSLTSGGAGVTDTQYF,TGCGCCAGCAGCTTGACCAGCGGGGGGGCCGGGGTGACAGATACGCAGTATTTT
TRBD2,TRBJ2-5,.,TRBV5-5,CASSFGGGRAETQYF,TGTGCCAGCAGCTTTGGGGGAGGGCGGGCAGAGACCCAGTACTTC
.,TRBJ1-3,few,TRBV5-4,CASSLTGRNTIYF,TGTGCCAGCAGCTTGACAGGTCGAAACACCATATATTTT
.,TRBJ2-3,.,TRBV6-5,CASSYSAALSTDTQYF,TGTGCCAGCAGTTACTCGGCGGCGCTTAGCACAGATACGCAGTATTTT
TRBD2,TRBJ2-3,.,TRBV6-5,CASSRGLASDTQYF,TGTGCCAGCAGCCGTGGACTAGCCTCAGATACGCAGTATTTT
.,TRBJ1-2,.,TRBV7-2,CASSLEGLNYGYTF,TGTGCCAGCAGCTTAGAGGGGTTAAACTATGGCTACACCTTC
.,TRBJ2-7,.,TRBV7-3,CASSPQGGTVYEQYF,TGTGCCAGCAGCCCCCAAGGCGGGACAGTCTACGAGCAGTACTTC
TRBD2,TRBJ2-7,.,TRBV18,CASSRSGRHNSYEQYF,TGTGCCAGCTCGCGTAGCGGGAGACATAACTCCTACGAGCAGTACTTC
TRBD1,TRBJ1-2,.,TRBV27,CASSLTGGGYGYTF,TGTGCCAGCAGTTTAACAGGGGGGGGCTATGGCTACACCTTC
.,TRBJ2-5,.,TRBV28,CASSLEGQETQYF,TGTGCCAGCAGTTTAGAGGGTCAAGAGACCCAGTACTTC
TRBD1,TRBJ1-4,.,TRBV5-6,CASSWTGGSLNEKLFF,TGTGCCAGCTCCTGGACAGGGGGCTCGCTTAATGAAAAACTGTTTTTT
.,TRBJ1-5,.,TRBV7-8,CASSSTGLGQPQHF,TGTGCCAGCAGCTCAACAGGTCTGGGTCAGCCCCAGCATTTT
.,TRBJ2-3,.,TRBV18,CASSLKQSTATHTDTQYF,TGTGCCAGCTCACTAAAACAATCGACCGCAACCCACACAGATACGCAGTATTTT
.,TRBJ1-2,.,TRBV9,CASSTGLGGNYGYTF,TGTGCCAGCAGCACGGGACTCGGGGGTAACTATGGCTACACCTTC
TRBD2,TRBJ2-2,.,TRBV7-2,CASSPGRLADTGELFF,TGTGCCAGCAGCCCCGGCCGCCTAGCGGACACCGGGGAGCTGTTTTTT
.,TRBJ2-3,.,TRBV7-9,CASSPTVPDTQYF,TGTGCCAGCAGCCCGACAGTCCCCGATACGCAGTATTTT
TRBD1,TRBJ1-5,.,TRBV5-6,CASSLDGQGWNQPQHF,TGTGCCAGCAGCCTGGATGGACAGGGCTGGAATCAGCCCCAGCATTTT
.,TRBJ1-5,.,TRBV10-3,CAIRGSEHQPQHF,TGTGCCATCAGGGGATCCGAGCATCAGCCCCAGCATTTT
.,TRBJ2-1,.,TRBV5-4,CASSSILGTTNEQFF,TGTGCCAGCAGCTCCATTTTGGGGACAACGAATGAGCAGTTCTTC
.,TRBJ1-1,.,TRBV19,CASSKEGMNTEAFF,TGTGCCAGTAGTAAGGAGGGCATGAACACTGAAGCTTTCTTT
TRBD1,TRBJ1-5,.,TRBV9,CASSVEGAANQPQHF,TGTGCCAGCAGCGTAGAGGGGGCAGCCAATCAGCCCCAGCATTTT
.,TRBJ1-3,.,TRBV18,CAIARESSGNTIYF,TGTGCCATCGCAAGAGAGAGCTCTGGAAACACCATATATTTT
.,TRBJ2-3,.,TRBV28,CASSLKLILTDTQYF,TGTGCCAGCAGTTTAAAACTTATCTTAACAGATACGCAGTATTTT
TRBD1,TRBJ1-3,.,TRBV19,CASSRGRGGNTIYF,TGTGCCAGTAGCAGGGGGCGCGGTGGAAACACCATATATTTT
.,TRBJ2-6,.,TRBV5-4,CASSLLSGTGANVLTF,TGTGCCAGCAGCTTGCTCTCGGGGACTGGGGCCAACGTCCTGACTTTC
.,TRBJ1-1,.,TRBV18,CASSSAYRREPLNTEAFF,TGTGCCAGCTCATCCGCGTACAGGAGGGAACCTCTGAACACTGAAGCTTTCTTT
TRBD1,TRBJ1-1,.,TRBV5-1,CASSMEGRGYTEAFF,TGCGCCAGCAGCATGGAGGGCAGGGGGTACACTGAAGCTTTCTTT
.,TRBJ1-1,.,TRBV28,CASSLSSGGNTEAFF,TGTGCCAGCAGTTTATCCTCCGGCGGGAACACTGAAGCTTTCTTT
.,TRBJ2-7,.,TRBV6-6,CASSPWGSPSYEQYF,TGTGCCAGCAGCCCGTGGGGGAGTCCATCCTACGAGCAGTACTTC
.,TRBJ2-7,.,TRBV7-9,CASSFAGVSYEQYF,TGTGCCAGCAGCTTTGCAGGAGTCTCCTACGAGCAGTACTTC
.,TRBJ2-3,.,TRBV19,CASRVWAGGISTDTQYF,TGTGCCAGTAGAGTCTGGGCAGGAGGTATTAGCACAGATACGCAGTATTTT
TRBD1,TRBJ1-1,.,TRBV4-2,CASSQVIDRGRRRTEAFF,TGTGCCAGCAGCCAAGTAATCGACAGGGGAAGAAGAAGGACTGAAGCTTTCTTT
.,TRBJ2-1,once,TRBV6-1,CASSILNEQFF,TGTGCCAGCAGCATACTCAATGAGCAGTTCTTC
TRBD1,TRBJ1-5,many,TRBV5-6,CASSLVGQGSGPQHF,TGTGCCAGCAGCTTGGTCGGACAGGGAAGTGGGCCCCAGCATTTT
.,TRBJ2-2,.,TRBV19,CASSRQGLNTGELFF,TGTGCCAGTAGCCGGCAGGGACTTAACACCGGGGAGCTGTTTTTT
.,TRBJ1-1,.,TRBV5-8,CASSFNRGTEAFF,TGTGCCAGCAGCTTTAATCGGGGTACTGAAGCTTTCTTT
TRBD1,TRBJ1-2,.,TRBV7-2,CASSYSRVQGARDGYTF,TGTGCCAGCAGCTATTCTAGGGTGCAGGGGGCGAGGGATGGCTACACCTTC
TRBD2,TRBJ2-7,.,TRBV5-5,CASSYSGRAGEQYF,TGTGCCAGCAGCTATAGCGGGAGGGCGGGAGAGCAGTACTTC
.,TRBJ1-1,.,TRBV7-9,CASSLQEEGVKAFF,TGTGCCAGCAGCTTACAGGAAGAGGGGGTTAAAGCTTTCTTT
.,TRBJ1-2,.,TRBV6-6,CASRGGEGYGYTF,TGTGCCAGCAGGGGGGGGGAGGGCTATGGCTACACCTTC
TRBD2,TRBJ2-5,.,TRBV9,CASSVAGGRLETQYF,TGTGCCAGCAGCGTAGCTGGCGGGAGGCTCGAGACCCAGTACTTC
.,TRBJ1-3,.,TRBV5-1,CASSLTGGPSGNTIYF,TGCGCCAGCAGCTTAACTGGGGGCCCCTCTGGAAACACCATATATTTT
.,TRBJ2-5,.,TRBV27,CASSPTRVRAETQYF,TGTGCCAGCAGTCCCACCAGGGTCAGGGCAGAGACCCAGTACTTC
TRBD1,TRBJ2-7,.,TRBV4-3,CASSQLVQGAYEQYF,TGCGCCAGCAGCCAATTGGTACAGGGGGCGTACGAGCAGTACTTC
.,TRBJ1-2,.,TRBV7-2,CASSLAEDRRYTF,TGTGCCAGCAGCTTAGCGGAGGACAGAAGGTACACCTTC
TRBD1,TRBJ1-1,once,TRBV5-1,CASSTGQGAEAFF,TGCGCCAGCAGCACGGGACAGGGGGCGGAAGCTTTCTTT
TRBD1,TRBJ2-7,.,TRBV2,CASTKGQTYEQYF,TGTGCCAGCACCAAGGGACAGACCTACGAGCAGTACTTC
TRBD1,TRBJ1-1,few,TRBV7-9,CASRQGLNTEAFF,TGTGCCAGTCGACAGGGTCTGAACACTGAAGCTTTCTTT
.,TRBJ2-7,.,TRBV9,CASSVDTGYAYEQYF,TGTGCCAGCAGCGTAGATACTGGGTATGCCTACGAGCAGTACTTC
.,TRBJ1-2,.,TRBV12-5,CASGLVQIQGYGYTF,TGTGCTAGTGGTTTGGTACAGATACAGGGCTATGGCTACACCTTC
TRBD1,TRBJ1-5,.,TRBV29-1,CSVASGGTGQPQHF,TGCAGCGTTGCTTCAGGGGGCACGGGGCAGCCCCAGCATTTT